The 10 T cell receptor beta chains below come from one sample, sequenced in a study of cytomegalovirus exposure and HLA in healthy donors. The data were produced by immunoSEQ multiplex PCR, yet TCRdb's version contains in-frame clones alone and is incomplete. The sample lists 85,000 to 130,000 clones, around 89% occurring once. Sequencing input: PBMCs. The receptors stem from a woman aged 18-30 years in good health and CMV-seropositive.

V and J are TRBV28 and TRBJ1-2; 7 positions agree with TRBD1. CDR1 is MDHEN and CDR2 is SYDVKM in the germline V gene. The CDR3 consists of 15 residues. With 2 bases clipped from V and 7 bases from J, the junction kept 10 bases outside the gene matches. CDR3 region: CASSLPRTGDGGYTF. The DNA of the CDR3 is TGTGCCAGCAGTTTACCCCGGACAGGAGATGGTGGCTACACCTTC.

The chain carries TRBV9 and TRBJ1-2; 8 bases line up with TRBD1. V shed 0 bases, J shed 4 bases, and the junction held 5 bases outside the gene matches. Germline V gives CDR1 SGDLS, CDR2 YYNGEE. CDR3 length: 15 residues. The CDR3 bases are TGTGCCAGCAGCGTAGTTTCAGGGGGCTCCTATGGCTACACCTTC. Translating it yields CASSVVSGGSYGYTF.

The chain joins TRBV5-4 to TRBJ2-4; 7 positions match TRBD1. The CDR3 is made up of 14 amino acids. The V segment lost 0 bases and the J segment 4 bases; nucleotides outside the gene matches: 1. The germline CDR1 and CDR2 sequences are SGHNT and YYREEE (reference sequence). The CDR3 reads CASSLGDRKNIQYF. As DNA, the CDR3 is TGTGCCAGCAGCTTGGGGGACAGAAAAAACATTCAGTACTTC.

The V call is TRBV28, the J call TRBJ1-5, with TRBD1 as a possible D gene (5 bases). Germline lookup yields CDR1 MDHEN and CDR2 SYDVKM. This CDR3 has 13 amino acids. Trimming left V 6 bases short and J 4 bases short, with 10 bases between. The CDR3, as DNA: TGTGCCAGCAGGAGGTCAGGGAATCAGCCCCAGCATTTT. As protein: CASRRSGNQPQHF.

The gene calls are TRBV6-5 and TRBJ1-1, with 7 bases lining up with TRBD1. The germline CDR1 and CDR2 sequences are MNHEY and SVGAGI. The V and J ends lost 6 bases and 1 base, in that order; junction bases with no gene match: 8. This CDR3 is 15 amino acids long. CDR3 bases: TGTGCCAGCAGCCTCACGGGACAGCAGAACACTGAAGCTTTCTTT. Protein product: CASSLTGQQNTEAFF.

This clone was recorded a few times. The chain is built from TRBV2 and TRBJ1-2, with D possibly matching TRBD1 (6 bases). Trimming pared 10 bases from V and 8 bases from J, leaving 20 bases between. The germline gives CDR1 SNHLY, CDR2 FYNNEI. This CDR3 is built from 13 residues. The CDR3: CATPAGQGWGYTF. CDR3 DNA: TGTGCCACCCCAGCCGGGCAGGGGTGGGGCTACACCTTC.

The chain links TRBV27 to TRBJ2-5; D perhaps matches TRBD2 (5 bases). The germline V gene has CDR1 MNHEY and CDR2 SMNVEV (reference sequence). CDR3 length: 16 residues. Trimming stripped 0 bases from V and 12 bases from J, with 23 bases between. The CDR3 reads CASSLSINEGLGAEYF. DNA for the CDR3: TGTGCCAGCAGTTTATCGATAAACGAGGGCCTGGGTGCGGAGTACTTC.

Concerning this clone: Other DNA sequences in the same sample also yield this CDR3. The CDR3 DNA follows: TGTGCCAGCAGCACAGGGTCCAATCAGCCCCAGCATTTT. Its translation: CASSTGSNQPQHF. The chain couples TRBV28 to TRBJ1-5, with TRBD1 as a possible D gene (6 bases). The ends were cut back, 6 bases at V and 3 bases at J, with 9 bases in the middle. The CDR3 totals 13 residues. CDR1 is MDHEN, CDR2 SYDVKM, per germline.

The chain joins TRBV7-6 to TRBJ2-5, with D maybe TRBD2 (5 bases). V was cut by 7 bases and J by 5 bases, with 17 bases left in between. Germline V gene lookup returns CDR1 SGHVS and CDR2 FNYEAQ. This CDR3 spans 14 amino acids. CDR3 nucleotide sequence: TGTGCCAGCACTAACCCCTCGGGGTCCGAGACCCAGTACTTC. Protein sequence: CASTNPSGSETQYF. Combining the CDR3 with reference TRBV7-6 and TRBJ2-5 gives the whole variable domain GAGVSQSPRYKVTKRGQDVALRCDPISGHVSLYWYRQALGQGPEFLTYFNYEAQQDKSGLPNDRFSAERPEGSISTLTIQRTEQRDSAMYRCASTNPSGSETQYFGPGTRLLVL.

This rearrangement joins TRBV15 to TRBJ2-4; 8 positions match TRBD1. Germline CDR1 and CDR2: LNHNV and YYDKDF (reference sequence). With 5 bases clipped from V and 0 bases from J, the junction kept 9 bases outside the gene matches. This CDR3 is built from 17 residues. The chain's CDR3 is CATSLTGTGLAKNIQYF. The DNA of the CDR3 is TGTGCCACCAGCCTAACCGGGACAGGTCTAGCCAAAAACATTCAGTACTTC.